This TCR beta chain is from a study of metastatic and nonmetastatic thyroid tumors. Germline V gene lookup returns CDR1 MNHEY and CDR2 SVGEGT. This CDR3 is built from 16 residues. V shed 6 bases and J 7 bases; nucleotides not matched to a gene: 18. In its sample, this clone was seen a few times. Nobody among the patients had been given any treatment before thyroid surgery. TCRdb re-called clones via MiXCR from the PCR reads. The profile shows around 20,000 clones, roughly 20% of them singletons. The clonotype was recovered from a female donor with papillary thyroid cancer or a benign thyroid nodule (not recorded which). Some clones in this sample may be carry-over from other donors' samples. This sequence joins TRBV6-2 or TRBV6-3 and TRBJ2-7, with 7 bases matching TRBD2. The sample consisted of adjacent normal tissue. The CDR3: CASSPTSLAVREEQYF. The CDR3 nucleotides read TGTGCCAGCAGCCCTACTTCGCTAGCGGTCCGAGAGGAGCAGTACTTC.